Below, 17 T cell receptor beta chains from the same sample are listed, as sequenced in a study of regulatory T cells in long-lasting Graves disease. Specified time point: newly diagnosed GD, antithyroid drugs for less than 3 months. RNA from PBMCs was the source of the TCR library. Through Arm-PCR of CDR3 regions and iRepertoire HTBI primers, TCR beta libraries were built. TCRdb passed the multiplex PCR reads through MiXCR, listing each CDR3 protein once. The top ten clones hold over 15% of a sample with some 400,000 distinct CDR3 sequences, about 15% of them seen once. This same sample was also taken into another study, of T cells in Graves' hyperthyroidism and ophthalmopathy.

This specimen consisted of peripheral blood mononuclear cells (PBMCs), obtained at new diagnosis, from a patient treated with antithyroid drugs. The receptor source for this set is a woman in her 30s with Graves disease.

Comments on this clonotype: A read error may account for a junction end that differs from germline. The chain employs TRBV6-5 and TRBJ2-2, with D tentatively TRBD1 (6 bases). The germline CDR1 and CDR2 sequences are MNHEY and SVGAGI. The CDR3 is 14 amino acids. CDR3 DNA sequence: TGTGCCAGCAGTTACTCTCGGGACACCGGGGAGCTGTCTTTT. Protein sequence: CASSYSRDTGELSF.

This clonotype was observed at least ten times. The genes are TRBV5-5 and TRBJ2-3; TRBD2 might be the D (5 bases). CDR1 and CDR2 (germline): SGHKS, YYEKEE (reference sequence). Trimming removed 3 bases from V and 4 bases from J, with 15 bases in between. This CDR3 has 15 residues. The CDR3 nucleotides read TGTGCCAGCAGCTCAACAGCGGAAGGATCAGATACGCAGTATTTT. It is translated as CASSSTAEGSDTQYF.

This clonotype occurred many times. One end of the junction fails to match germline, which may point to a read error. V usage is TRBV12-3 or TRBV12-4 and J usage is TRBJ2-1, with no clear D. This CDR3 has 12 amino acids. CDR3 sequence reads: CASTLSRSEEFF. In DNA form, the CDR3 reads TGTGCCAGCACCCTGAGCCGGAGTGAGGAGTTCTTC.

This sequence joins TRBV19 and TRBJ2-3; D unresolved. The V end was cut by 5 bases, the J end by 1 base, with 13 bases between. CDR1 is LNHDA, CDR2 SQIVND, per germline (reference sequence). The CDR3 extends over 15 amino acids. This CDR3 is CASSSVSWGTDTQYF. In nucleotides, the CDR3 is TGTGCCAGTAGTTCGGTGAGCTGGGGCACAGATACGCAGTATTTT.

The genes are TRBV3-1 and TRBJ2-7; tentatively, D is TRBD2 (6 bases). There are 15 residues in the CDR3. The germline V and J ends were trimmed by 0 bases and 4 bases, with 13 bases remaining between them. Per germline, CDR1 LGHDT and CDR2 YNNKEL (reference sequence). The CDR3 loop reads CASSQEFLASYEQYF. The CDR3 DNA reads TGTGCCAGCAGCCAAGAGTTTCTAGCGTCGTACGAGCAGTACTTC.

The rearrangement joins TRBV6-1 to TRBJ2-5; 8 positions agree with TRBD1. The CDR3 loop spans 13 amino acids. V lost 9 bases and J lost 3; bases outside the gene matches: 6. Germline loops: CDR1 MNHNS, CDR2 SASEGT. The CDR3 reads CASRRGQEETQYF. In DNA form, the CDR3 reads TGTGCCAGTCGCCGGGGACAGGAAGAGACCCAGTACTTC.

Concerning this clonotype itself: A much larger clone differs by one base, so this may be a read error. This chain uses TRBV7-9 with TRBJ2-3; D gene unclear. Germline V gene sequence: CDR1 SEHNR, CDR2 FQNEAQ (reference sequence). CDR3 length equals 12 residues. The CDR3 sequence is CASGFSTGAQYF. For the CDR3, the DNA is TGTGCCAGCGGCTTTAGTACGGGCGCGCAGTATTTT.

The rearrangement uses TRBV11-2 and TRBJ2-3; TRBD2 matches at 8 bases. V shed 4 bases and J 4 bases; nucleotides not matched to a gene: 7. The germline CDR1 and CDR2 sequences are SGHAT and FQNNGV. The CDR3 runs 15 residues. CDR3: CASSYSGVAADTQYF. As DNA, the CDR3 is TGTGCCAGCAGCTATAGCGGGGTGGCGGCAGATACGCAGTATTTT.

There are a few counts of this clonotype. This sequence joins TRBV29-1 and TRBJ2-1; tentative D call: TRBD1 (5 bases). Trimming took 7 bases from V and 9 from J, leaving 13 bases between them. The CDR3 sequence is 11 residues long. Germline values: CDR1 SQVTM, CDR2 ANQGSEA. CDR3 residues: CSAPRAGEQFF. The CDR3 coding sequence is TGCAGCGCCCCCAGGGCAGGTGAGCAGTTCTTC.

This clonotype has a count of ten or more. CDR3 in DNA: TGTGCCAGCTCACCACACCTGCTCACCGGGGAGCTGTTTTTT. Its translation: CASSPHLLTGELFF. The gene calls are TRBV18 and TRBJ2-2, with D hard to call. V dropped 1 base and J dropped 4 bases, with 7 bases sitting between them. Looked up from germline, CDR1 is KGHSH and CDR2 is LQKENI. The length of the CDR3 is 14 residues. Combining the CDR3 with reference TRBV18 and TRBJ2-2 gives the whole variable domain NAGVMQNPRHLVRRRGQEARLRCSPMKGHSHVYWYRQLPEEGLKFMVYLQKENIIDESGMPKERFSAEFPKEGPSILRIQQVVRGDSAAYFCASSPHLLTGELFFGEGSRLTVL.

This clonotype was picked up many times. This rearrangement joins TRBV20-1 to TRBJ2-7; 8 bases are shared with TRBD2. V gave up 2 bases and J gave up 4 bases; unmatched junction bases: 4. Germline V CDR1 and CDR2: DFQATT, SNEGSKA (reference sequence). CDR3 length: 13 amino acids. The CDR3 spells CSARKSGSYEQYF. The CDR3 coding sequence is TGCAGTGCTAGAAAGAGCGGGAGTTACGAGCAGTACTTC.

The sample holds many counts of this clonotype. This chain joins TRBV20-1 and TRBJ2-7; 7 positions match TRBD2. Trimming at V came to 7 bases and at J to 2 bases, leaving 8 bases not matched to a gene. This CDR3 has 13 residues. Germline CDR1 is DFQATT and CDR2 is SNEGSKA (reference sequence). CDR3 DNA: TGCAGTGTCATGGGGGACTATGCCTACGAGCAGTACTTC. Its protein product is CSVMGDYAYEQYF.

This chain joins TRBV24-1 and TRBJ1-2; TRBD1 aligns across 7 bases. Germline trimming cut 3 bases from V and 8 bases from J; bases unmatched to any gene: 5. CDR3 size: 13 residues. The germline gives CDR1 KGHDR, CDR2 SFDVKD. The CDR3, as DNA: TGTGCCACCAGTGATCACAGGGGAGACGGCTACACCTTC. Translation gives CATSDHRGDGYTF.

This clonotype was detected many times. This chain's CDR3 is CASRPGPGRQETQYF. DNA of the CDR3: TGTGCCAGCAGACCGGGCCCAGGGCGCCAAGAGACCCAGTACTTC. J is TRBJ2-5 and V is TRBV27, with D possibly TRBD1 on 5 matching bases. Trimming removed 6 bases from V and 1 base from J, with 15 bases in between. CDR1 and CDR2 (germline): MNHEY, SMNVEV (reference sequence). The CDR3 has 15 residues.

The V and J genes are TRBV20-1 and TRBJ2-3, with TRBD2 identical over 10 bases. Germline-derived CDR1 and CDR2 are DFQATT and SNEGSKA (reference sequence). The J segment lost 3 bases and the V segment lost 4 bases, leaving 16 bases of the junction unmatched. This CDR3 has 18 amino acids. The DNA for the CDR3 is TGCAGTGCTAACCCCTTGGCTAGCGGGAGTTCGAGAACAGATACGCAGTATTTT. Its translation: CSANPLASGSSRTDTQYF.

The chain recombines TRBV4-1 with TRBJ2-1, with D possibly being TRBD2 (5 bases). CDR3 length: 17 amino acids. Per germline, CDR1 MGHRA and CDR2 YSYEKL. V gave up 3 bases and J gave up 3 bases, with 18 bases separating them. DNA of the CDR3: TGCGCCAGCAGCCACGCCGCCGATCGCGGGTACTACAATGAGCAGTTCTTC. Protein: CASSHAADRGYYNEQFF.

This clonotype has a count of ten or more. The chain uses TRBV24-1 and TRBJ2-4; 7 nucleotides agree with TRBD2. Germline CDR1 and CDR2: KGHDR and SFDVKD. Losses at the gene ends were 4 bases for V and 2 bases for J; bases not matched to a gene: 4. CDR3 size: 15 residues. The CDR3 sequence: CATSEGSGSKNIQYF. The CDR3 bases are TGTGCCACCAGTGAGGGTAGCGGGTCCAAAAACATTCAGTACTTC.